Listed here are 27 T cell receptor beta chains from one sample, sequenced in a study of response to subunit inactivated influenza vaccine (dated by TCRdb to 2017 to 2018). Library preparation was by RT-PCR. Sequencing took place on an Illumina HiSeq 2500. TCRdb reprocessing: public reads trimmed at Q25 with fastp, clones called with MiXCR, in-frame beta chains kept. Each entry is one CDR3 protein sequence, shown with its most common DNA and genes. For this sample the table gives about 530,000 distinct CDR3 sequences, of which 10% to 15% were detected only once. In total, the top ten clones hold roughly 10% of the sample. The sample in question was PBMCs from blood, obtained on the day of vaccination. Receptors were obtained from a man aged 50-60 years who received an inactivated influenza vaccine. Donor details come from another sample of the same person, matched by shared clones.

This clonotype was observed a handful of times. For the CDR3, the DNA is TGCGCCAGCAGCTTAGGGGACAGGGGATACAATGAGCAGTTCTTC. It encodes CASSLGDRGYNEQFF. The chain combines TRBV5-1 with TRBJ2-1; 10 positions agree with TRBD1. The CDR3 sequence is 15 residues long. The germline V gene encodes CDR1 SGHRS and CDR2 YFSETQ. Trimming cost V 2 bases and J 4 bases; bases outside gene matches: 3.

This chain links TRBV29-1 with TRBJ2-3; D not certain. From germline, CDR1 is SQVTM and CDR2 ANQGSEA. The V end lost 4 bases, the J end lost 2 bases, and 16 bases lay between the germline ends. The CDR3 is 15 amino acids. In nucleotides, the CDR3 is TGCAGCGTTGGAGAGAACTACTACACCACAGATACGCAGTATTTT. It yields the protein CSVGENYYTTDTQYF.

V usage is TRBV28 and J usage is TRBJ2-5, with 7 bases lining up with TRBD2. Germline V gene sequence: CDR1 MDHEN, CDR2 SYDVKM. This CDR3 region has 15 residues. Losses at the gene ends were 3 bases for V and 5 bases for J; bases not matched to a gene: 9. The CDR3 DNA reads as TGTGCCAGCAGTTTGTCCAGCGGGGTGGGGGAGACCCAGTACTTC. Its translation: CASSLSSGVGETQYF. Full variable domain (missing parts from reference TRBV28 and TRBJ2-5): DVKVTQSSRYLVKRTGEKVFLECVQDMDHENMFWYRQDPGLGLRLIYFSYDVKMKEKGDIPEGYSVSREKKERFSLILESASTNQTSMYLCASSLSSGVGETQYFGPGTRLLVL.

There are a few counts of this clonotype. The genes are TRBV12-3 or TRBV12-4 and TRBJ1-6, with 8 bases lining up with TRBD1. The CDR3 totals 14 residues. After removal of 7 bases from V and 7 bases from J, the junction contained 6 bases not matched to a gene. CDR3 DNA sequence: TGTGCCAGCACCGACAGGGGTGGGAATTCACCCCTCCACTTT. The encoded protein is CASTDRGGNSPLHF.

In the case of this clonotype: Relative to the germline gene, one junction end is altered; a read error may explain this. The chain recombines TRBV5-1 with TRBJ2-1, with D perhaps TRBD1 (6 bases). The CDR3 totals 12 residues. CDR1 and CDR2 (germline): SGHRS, YFSETQ. The CDR3 sequence is CASSLTQGPKAF. DNA for the CDR3: TGCGCCAGCAGCTTGACGCAGGGGCCAAAAGCCTTC. The complete variable domain, with remaining parts taken from reference TRBV5-1 and TRBJ2-1, reads KAGVTQTPRYLIKTRGQQVTLSCSPISGHRSVSWYQQTPGQGLQFLFEYFSETQRNKGNFPGRFSGRQFSNSRSEMNVSTLELGDSALYLCASSLTQGPKAFGPGTRLTVL.

CDR3 residues: CASTSVGQSEAFF. CDR3 nucleotide sequence: TGTGCCAGCACCTCGGTCGGACAGTCTGAAGCTTTCTTT. The J gene is TRBJ1-1, the V gene TRBV7-9, with D possibly TRBD1 on 6 matching bases. The CDR3 length is 13 residues. Trimming removed 7 bases from V and 6 bases from J, with 15 bases in between. Germline V CDR1 and CDR2: SEHNR, FQNEAQ (reference sequence).

Only a few counts were recorded for this clonotype. This rearrangement joins TRBV20-1 to TRBJ2-5; 9 bases are a match to TRBD2. From germline, CDR1 is DFQATT and CDR2 SNEGSKA (reference sequence). This CDR3 has 14 residues. With V trimmed by 3 bases and J by 4 bases, 6 bases remained unmatched. This CDR3 reads CSASRLAGTETQYF. The CDR3, as DNA: TGCAGTGCTAGTCGGCTAGCGGGAACAGAGACCCAGTACTTC.

This clonotype has ten or more counts. The chain carries TRBV12-3 or TRBV12-4 and TRBJ2-7; possible D gene TRBD2, 5 bases. V lost 2 bases and J lost 0, with 14 bases in between. This CDR3 comprises 16 residues. The CDR3 sequence is CASSLSSLRGSYEQYF. For the CDR3, the DNA is TGTGCCAGCAGTTTATCGTCTCTTCGGGGCTCCTACGAGCAGTACTTC.

This clonotype was observed a handful of times. The rearrangement joins TRBV28 to TRBJ2-5; 9 bases fit TRBD1. The CDR3 has 15 amino acids. The ends lost 4 bases at V and 4 bases at J; junction bases unmatched: 7. The germline V gene encodes CDR1 MDHEN and CDR2 SYDVKM. The CDR3 sequence is CASSSLTGGGETQYF. The CDR3 nucleotides read TGTGCCAGCAGTTCCCTAACAGGGGGCGGAGAGACCCAGTACTTC. The whole variable domain, filled in from reference TRBV28 and TRBJ2-5, reads DVKVTQSSRYLVKRTGEKVFLECVQDMDHENMFWYRQDPGLGLRLIYFSYDVKMKEKGDIPEGYSVSREKKERFSLILESASTNQTSMYLCASSSLTGGGETQYFGPGTRLLVL.

This clonotype was picked up a small number of times. The rearrangement uses TRBV9 and TRBJ2-5; D is perhaps TRBD2 (6 bases). Per germline, CDR1 SGDLS and CDR2 YYNGEE. V lost 0 bases to trimming and J lost 5 bases, with 14 bases between them. This CDR3 region has 15 residues. CDR3 region: CASSVEGGGRETQYF. CDR3 nucleotides: TGTGCCAGCAGCGTAGAAGGTGGAGGGCGTGAGACCCAGTACTTC.

This chain connects TRBV6-5 to TRBJ1-1; D uncertain. CDR1 MNHEY and CDR2 SVGAGI come from the germline V gene. Trimming cost V 5 bases and J 11 bases, with 15 bases left between them. The CDR3 is 12 amino acids. CDR3 sequence reads: CASSGWAQGAFF. In DNA, the CDR3 is TGTGCCAGCAGTGGCTGGGCCCAAGGGGCTTTCTTT.

This clonotype was found many times. J is TRBJ2-7 and V is TRBV15; TRBD1 matches 8 bases. CDR1 and CDR2 (germline): LNHNV, YYDKDF (reference sequence). The CDR3 covers 14 residues. J gave up 0 bases and V 3 bases, and 1 base lay outside the gene matches. The CDR3 coding sequence is TGTGCCACCAGCAGGACAGGGGACTCCTACGAGCAGTACTTC. Translated, it gives CATSRTGDSYEQYF.

This clonotype was detected many times. The chain carries TRBV5-1 and TRBJ2-3; no firm D call. The germline CDR1 and CDR2 sequences are SGHRS and YFSETQ. This CDR3 spans 12 amino acids. V was clipped by 1 base and J by 5 bases, with 5 bases between them. DNA of the CDR3: TGCGCCAGCAGCTTGACGGGAGATACGCAGTATTTT. Encoded protein: CASSLTGDTQYF.

This clonotype has at least ten counts. The chain carries TRBV4-2 and TRBJ2-2; no clear D gene. Looked up from germline, CDR1 is LGHNA and CDR2 is YNFKEQ. Trimming removed 1 base from V and 6 bases from J, with 15 bases in between. The CDR3 has 16 residues. This chain's CDR3 is CASSQGHSLKSGELFF. CDR3 bases: TGTGCCAGCAGCCAAGGGCACAGTCTTAAGTCCGGGGAGCTGTTTTTT.

This clonotype has more than one count but fewer than ten. This chain links TRBV29-1 with TRBJ1-5; 7 nucleotides align to TRBD1. V shed 6 bases, J shed 4 bases, and the junction held 6 bases outside the gene matches. The germline V gene encodes CDR1 SQVTM and CDR2 ANQGSEA. This CDR3 is 13 amino acids long. The CDR3 nucleotides read TGCAGCGTGGGACAGACAAGTAATCAGCCCCAGCATTTT. It translates to CSVGQTSNQPQHF.

This clonotype was counted between two and nine times. The genes are TRBV7-8 and TRBJ2-5; TRBD2 aligns across 9 bases. Germline-derived CDR1 and CDR2 are SGHVS and FQNEAQ. The junction had 7 bases not matched to a gene; V was cut back by 7 bases and J by 4 bases. The CDR3 is made up of 14 amino acids. Here the CDR3 DNA reads TGTGCCAGCAAGGGCGGGGGGGCGAGAGAGACCCAGTACTTC. Translation gives CASKGGGARETQYF.

The chain couples TRBV20-1 to TRBJ2-2, with a tentative D call TRBD2 (6 bases). This CDR3 has 17 residues. Trimming removed 0 bases at V and 7 bases at J, with 21 bases between. Germline-derived CDR1 and CDR2 are DFQATT and SNEGSKA (reference sequence). CDR3 protein: CSARDPTGRGFLGELFF. The CDR3 DNA sequence: TGCAGTGCTAGAGATCCTACCGGGAGAGGATTCCTCGGGGAGCTGTTTTTT.

CDR3 residues: CASSYLSGGSSTDTQYF. In nucleotides, the CDR3 is TGTGCCAGCAGTTACCTGAGCGGTGGCTCTAGCACAGATACGCAGTATTTT. V and J are TRBV6-5 and TRBJ2-3; maybe TRBD2 (5 bases). The CDR3 consists of 17 residues. Germline-derived CDR1 and CDR2 are MNHEY and SVGAGI. Trimming took 2 bases from V and 0 from J, leaving 15 bases between them.

This clonotype was seen a handful of times. The chain links TRBV29-1 to TRBJ1-1; D perhaps matches TRBD1 (6 bases). The CDR3 has 12 amino acids. Trimming pared 6 bases from V and 5 bases from J, leaving 13 bases between. CDR1 SQVTM and CDR2 ANQGSEA come from the germline V gene. The DNA for the CDR3 is TGCAGCGTGGGGGAGGGGGGGACTGAAGCTTTCTTT. Amino acid sequence: CSVGEGGTEAFF.

This chain uses TRBV10-1 with TRBJ2-5, with D uncertain. The CDR3 spans 12 residues. Deletions cut 8 bases from V and 0 bases from J, with 7 bases between. In germline, CDR1 is WNHNN, CDR2 SYGVQD (reference sequence). As DNA, the CDR3 is TGCGCCAGCGGAGCAAACCAAGAGACCCAGTACTTC. Translation gives CASGANQETQYF.

The V call is TRBV4-3, the J call TRBJ2-1; D may be TRBD2 (6 bases). The CDR3 loop spans 14 amino acids. V lost 3 bases, J lost 9 bases, and 15 bases lay in between. Germline V gene lookup returns CDR1 LGHNA and CDR2 YSLEER. The CDR3 region has the DNA TGCGCCAGCAGCCACGGGACTGGGCTGGGTGAGCAGTTCTTC. It encodes CASSHGTGLGEQFF.

Regarding this clonotype: A read error may produce the germline difference seen at one junction end. The genes are TRBV12-3 or TRBV12-4 and TRBJ2-3; D remains unclear. CDR3 length: 16 residues. DNA of the CDR3: TGTGCCAGCAGTTCAACTTTAGGGCCGGGCGCAGATGCGCAGTATTTT. Protein sequence: CASSSTLGPGADAQYF.

This clonotype has ten or more counts. The chain carries TRBV6-5 and TRBJ2-7; D is unclear. The germline V and J ends were trimmed by 0 bases and 4 bases, with 10 bases remaining between them. CDR3 length: 14 residues. Germline lookup yields CDR1 MNHEY and CDR2 SVGAGI. The CDR3 DNA sequence: TGTGCCAGCAGTTACTCAAGCCTGGGGTACGAGCAGTACTTC. Translating it yields CASSYSSLGYEQYF.

This clonotype was counted many times. This sequence joins TRBV5-1 and TRBJ2-5; D perhaps matches TRBD1 (5 bases). Trimming pared 4 bases from V and 4 bases from J, leaving 17 bases between. The CDR3 is made up of 15 amino acids. Germline CDR1 reads SGHRS; CDR2 reads YFSETQ. This CDR3 is CASSTSTGPGETQYF. The CDR3 region has the DNA TGCGCCAGCAGCACCTCAACAGGTCCGGGAGAGACCCAGTACTTC.

This chain uses TRBV11-2 with TRBJ2-5; 11 nucleotides agree with TRBD2. The CDR3 spans 16 residues. V gave up 0 bases and J gave up 5 bases; unmatched junction bases: 5. Germline values: CDR1 SGHAT, CDR2 FQNNGV. CDR3 protein: CASSLELAGVRETQYF. CDR3 coding DNA: TGTGCCAGCAGCTTAGAACTAGCGGGAGTGCGGGAGACCCAGTACTTC.

For this clonotype: This may arise from a read error, as a much more abundant clone is one base away. The rearrangement joins TRBV12-3 or TRBV12-4 to TRBJ2-1; no reliable D call. This CDR3 is 14 amino acids long. The V end lost 1 base, the J end lost 8 bases, and 12 bases lay between the germline ends. The CDR3 DNA reads as TGTGCCAGCAGTTTAGAAGACTCAGATGATGAGCAGTTCTTC. Protein product: CASSLEDSDDEQFF.

This clonotype was seen repeatedly, ten times or more. The genes are TRBV6-5 and TRBJ1-1; D is uncertain. The V and J ends lost 2 bases and 0 bases respectively, with 7 bases between them. The CDR3 has 14 amino acids. CDR1 and CDR2 from the germline V gene are MNHEY and SVGAGI. CDR3 amino acids: CASSYRTVNTEAFF. DNA for the CDR3: TGTGCCAGCAGTTACCGGACGGTGAACACTGAAGCTTTCTTT.